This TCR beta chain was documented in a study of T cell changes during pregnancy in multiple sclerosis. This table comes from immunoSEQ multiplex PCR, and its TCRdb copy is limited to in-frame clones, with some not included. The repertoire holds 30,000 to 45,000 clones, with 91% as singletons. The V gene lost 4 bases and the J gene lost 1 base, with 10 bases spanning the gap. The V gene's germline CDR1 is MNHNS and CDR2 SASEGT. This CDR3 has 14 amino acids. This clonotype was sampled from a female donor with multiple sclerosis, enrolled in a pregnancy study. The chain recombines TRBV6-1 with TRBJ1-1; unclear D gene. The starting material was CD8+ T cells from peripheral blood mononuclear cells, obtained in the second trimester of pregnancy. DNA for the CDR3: TGTGCCAGCAGTGCACGAACAGAGAACACTGAAGCTTTCTTT. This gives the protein CASSARTENTEAFF.